Ten or more counts support the clone carrying this TCR beta chain. Its antigen is unidentified. This sample was taken from a study of human T cells and chemical hapten exposure. Study information: Upper back patch tests used 0.01% DPC, scored after 6 days. Study-level findings and limits: High-frequency TCRs, those above 1 in 1000, stayed the same after DPC sensitization. PT1 expanded TCR counts and patch test score correlated positively.

Original processing notes: Counts of TCRs in each sample centred on a median of about 95,000 and extended from around 25,000 to 690,000. MiXCR, applied by TCRdb to the RACE reads, yields one record per CDR3 protein. The authors' filters were not applied to this entry. The repertoire holds under 90,000 distinct CDR3 sequences, 7.5% to 9.5% seen once, with under 3.5% in the top ten. Stated time point: patch test 2, 6 weeks after DPC sensitization. Treatment denoted: therapeutic diphenylcyclopropenone sensitization with weekly scalp DPC. V was pared by 2 bases and J by 5 bases, with 4 bases of the junction left unmatched. Germline CDR1 SGHRS, CDR2 YFSETQ. The CDR3 covers 14 residues.

The receptor comes from a woman in her forties or fifties with alopecia areata. Some clones in this sample may be carry-over from other donors' samples. The V gene is TRBV5-1, the J gene TRBJ2-4; 7 positions match TRBD1. Material: whole blood, obtained in connection with sensitization to the hapten diphenylcyclopropenone (DPC). The CDR3 region is CASSFEGTENIQYF. CDR3 sequence (DNA): TGCGCCAGCAGCTTTGAAGGGACAGAAAACATTCAGTACTTC.